This TCR beta chain was retrieved from a study of beta chain features in type 1 diabetes (dated by TCRdb to 2017 to 2018). About the investigation overall: Mean age, gender distribution, total cell number and subset yield did not differ between patients and healthy donors. A total of about 100,000,000 sorted cells were examined across all samples, and RNA yield correlated strongly with the number of cells per subset. Regulatory and stem cell-like memory subsets were isolated from only 8 patients and roughly 8 healthy donors, whereas naive and central memory subsets came from all 30 or so donors. In the study, TCRB repertoires of sorted circulating CD4+ T cell subsets from recently diagnosed type 1 diabetes patients were compared with those of matched healthy donors. Findings and caveats that apply to the study as a whole: Because cDNA rather than genomic DNA was sequenced, highly expressing activated cells could have been over-represented, although no difference in activation and CD3 levels was found between groups. Naive, central memory and regulatory TCRB repertoires appeared to be more similar among patients than among healthy donors. Because the HLA sub-analyses included only small numbers of individuals, any influence of HLA type on TCRB rearrangement was left unresolved. A moderate but significant shortening of TCRB CDR3 length was observed in type 1 diabetes patients in all four CD4+ subsets. Shorter templates might be favored by PCR, yet because patient and control samples were amplified and corrected together, any such skew would affect both groups equally. Patients with type 1 diabetes made fewer insertions and deleted more nucleotides at VDJ recombination sites, implying thymic rearrangement abnormalities.

Taken from cysteine to phenylalanine, the CDR3 has 14 residues. Only the CDR3 part of the read is kept: 42 bases, read in frame from the first base. Based on the germline V gene, the CDR1 and CDR2 sequences are LGHNA and YSLEER. The V and J ends are trimmed by 4 bases and 5 bases, leaving 15 bases between them. The High Capacity cDNA Reverse Transcription Kit was used to reverse transcribe all of the isolated RNA, meaning that expressed TCRB transcripts were what got sequenced. Deep immunoSEQ sequencing was performed on naive, central memory and regulatory T cell samples, with an average of roughly 3.3 million total reads per sample. After sorted cells were lysed in RLT buffer, RNA was extracted with DNase-treated RNeasy Micro or Mini kits, with the choice depending on cell number. Each cell subset was processed separately to prevent cross-contamination, with patient and healthy donor samples processed together. The immunoSEQ multiplex PCR was used to amplify TCRB sequences from cDNA, generating 87-bp fragments that spanned the CDR3 region. Sequencing of the amplicons was performed on the Illumina HiSeq platform. In the authors' own workflow: Synthetic template baselines were used to correct PCR bias computationally, reads within Hamming distance 2 were collapsed together, and singletons that could not be merged were discarded. By aligning reads against IMGT, V, D and J genes, CDR3 length, and insertions or deletions at six rearrangement sites were assigned. Within each subset, clonotype counts were normalized to sorted cell number, after which true diversity and Gini coefficients were computed with the tcR R package. Repertoire sharing was quantified using the overlap coefficient calculated on TCRB nucleotide sequences. Out-of-frame TCRB sequences from naive cells were analyzed to stand in for the pre-selection repertoire. In TCRdb, the immuneACCESS table is reduced to in-frame sequences with V and J assigned. These tables do not hold every clone; where another copy was compared, an unresolved V gene accounts for under half, and the others remain unexplained. V, J and clone size derive from that table, while D and trimming were established from the DNA sequence. For this sample the table gives 500,000 to 850,000 clones, of which about an eighth were detected only once. 0.04% of the sample rests with the top ten.

A single peripheral blood draw of around 120 mL on average was collected from each donor into heparinised tubes. A BD FACSAria II and a panel including CD45RO, CCR7, CD25, CD127, CD95 and CD27 were used to sort naive, central memory, regulatory and stem cell-like memory CD4+ T cells. Every sorted population had a purity above 98%. PBMCs were isolated right away by Lymphoprep density gradient centrifugation and were stained directly, without culture. So that batch effects would be minimized, each experiment stained and sorted samples in pairs, pairing one healthy donor with one patient. This clone was detected only a few times. The target of this receptor is not known. Nothing much larger sits one base from this clone, and base qualities are not available.

This receptor was identified in a man aged 18 to 30 with type 1 diabetes. What was sequenced was naive CD4+ T cells from blood. Reading the label with the study, this specimen's cell subset or site is: true naive CD4+ T cells. The chain joins TRBV4-3 to TRBJ2-7; the D gene is perhaps TRBD2, on 6 matching bases. The sequence in DNA is TGCGCCAGCAGCCCTTCCTGGGGGAGGCACGAGCAGTACTTC. It is translated as CASSPSWGRHEQYF.